Following are 24 T cell receptor beta chains from one sample sequenced in a study of T cell responses to AZD1222 COVID-19 vaccine (dated by TCRdb to about 2021). Library creation used the immunoSEQ multiplex PCR assay. TCRdb took over this immuneACCESS table, retaining in-frame rearrangements with V and J assigned. Such tables are incomplete; in checked studies, under half of the missing clones stem from an unresolved V gene, and the remainder is unexplained. Present in this sample are about 110,000 clones, less than 95% of which were seen just once. 7% to 9% of the sample belongs to the ten largest clones. The time point label of this sample denotes: about 28 days (+/-7) after the second vaccine dose. The material sequenced was peripheral blood, taken 28 days after the second AZD1222 dose. These receptors originate from an adult who received the AZD1222 COVID-19 vaccine.

The table lists this clone with a count of one. The rearrangement links TRBV29-1 to TRBJ2-2, with D uncertain. The CDR3 loop spans 11 amino acids. Trimming cost V 5 bases and J 6 bases, with 7 bases left between them. In germline, CDR1 is SQVTM, CDR2 ANQGSEA. CDR3 bases: TGCAGCGTTTTGAGGTCCGGGGAGCTGTTTTTT. This encodes CSVLRSGELFF.

The genes are TRBV5-8 and TRBJ1-6, with D unclear. With 7 bases removed from V and 9 bases from J, the gap between germline ends came to 17 bases. CDR1 and CDR2 (germline): SGHTS, YDEGEE. This CDR3 has 14 residues. This CDR3 reads CASRPFRGGSPLHF. The CDR3 DNA reads TGTGCCAGCCGGCCATTTCGAGGCGGTTCACCCCTCCACTTT. Looking up the rest from reference TRBV5-8 and TRBJ1-6 gives the full variable domain: EAGVTQSPTHLIKTRGQQATLRCSPISGHTSVYWYQQALGLGLQFLLWYDEGEERNRGNFPPRFSGRQFPNYSSELNVNALELEDSALYLCASRPFRGGSPLHFGNGTRLTVT.

The chain is built from TRBV2 and TRBJ1-3; D might be TRBD1 (5 bases). Trimming took off 7 bases at V and 0 bases at J, with 19 bases between the two ends. The V gene's germline CDR1 is SNHLY and CDR2 FYNNEI. The CDR3 contains 17 residues. CDR3: CASTNIAGTNSGNTIYF. The CDR3 DNA follows: TGTGCCAGCACTAATATCGCCGGGACCAACTCTGGAAACACCATATATTTT.

The chain uses TRBV25-1 and TRBJ1-2; TRBD1 matches at 9 bases. The germline gives CDR1 MGHDK, CDR2 SYGVNS. Trimming at V came to 1 base and at J to 4 bases, leaving 4 bases not matched to a gene. The length of the CDR3 is 15 residues. The CDR3 sequence is CASSESGTGFYGYTF. Here the CDR3 DNA reads TGTGCCAGCAGTGAATCCGGGACAGGGTTCTATGGCTACACCTTC.

A few counts support this clone. V usage is TRBV29-1 and J usage is TRBJ1-1; D gene ambiguous. Trimming took 3 bases from V and 2 from J, leaving 13 bases between them. The CDR3 has 14 amino acids. Germline V CDR1 and CDR2: SQVTM, ANQGSEA. The CDR3 DNA sequence: TGCAGCGTTGATAATAGGAGGGTAAACACTGAAGCTTTCTTT. Its translation is CSVDNRRVNTEAFF.

The V and J genes are TRBV19 and TRBJ2-7, with 8 positions matching TRBD1. CDR3 length: 14 residues. Trimming cost V 4 bases and J 2 bases; bases outside gene matches: 4. Germline V gene lookup returns CDR1 LNHDA and CDR2 SQIVND (reference sequence). The DNA for the CDR3 is TGTGCCAGTAGTAAAGGACAGGGAACCTACGAGCAGTACTTC. Translation gives CASSKGQGTYEQYF.

V is TRBV7-9 and J is TRBJ2-7; 10 bases match TRBD2. CDR3 length: 13 amino acids. The germline V gene encodes CDR1 SEHNR and CDR2 FQNEAQ (reference sequence). V shed 5 bases and J 3 bases; nucleotides not matched to a gene: 1. The CDR3 loop reads CASSPSGGYEQYF. Here the CDR3 DNA reads TGTGCCAGCAGCCCTAGCGGGGGCTACGAGCAGTACTTC.

This sequence joins TRBV7-9 and TRBJ1-1, with 8 bases matching TRBD1. Germline V gene lookup returns CDR1 SEHNR and CDR2 FQNEAQ (reference sequence). The length of the CDR3 is 16 residues. V shed 1 base and J 2 bases; nucleotides not matched to a gene: 6. The CDR3 sequence is CASSLVSGQGNTEAFF. CDR3 DNA sequence: TGTGCCAGCAGCTTAGTATCCGGACAGGGAAACACTGAAGCTTTCTTT.

The chain combines TRBV4-2 with TRBJ1-5; D possibly corresponds to TRBD1 (6 bases). Germline assignment: CDR1 LGHNA and CDR2 YNFKEQ. The CDR3 has 15 residues. The V end lost 4 bases, the J end lost 4 bases, and 14 bases lay between the germline ends. The CDR3 region has the DNA TGTGCCAGCAGCCCGGACAGCAGCTCTAATCAGCCCCAGCATTTT. Translating it yields CASSPDSSSNQPQHF.

V gene TRBV11-3 combines with J gene TRBJ2-2; TRBD2 agrees at 8 bases. The CDR3 loop spans 16 amino acids. Germline CDR1 is SGHNT and CDR2 is YENEEA. V shed 5 bases and J 4 bases; nucleotides not matched to a gene: 9. CDR3 bases: TGTGCCAGCAGCCCCCGGGGGGGCCGTGGCACCGGGGAGCTGTTTTTT. It yields the protein CASSPRGGRGTGELFF.

This chain joins TRBV13 and TRBJ1-5, with a tentative D call TRBD1 (5 bases). The CDR3 covers 14 residues. Germline values: CDR1 PRHDT, CDR2 FYEKMQ (reference sequence). Trimming removed 0 bases from V and 6 bases from J, with 9 bases in between. CDR3 nucleotides: TGTGCCAGCAGCTTAGGCCGGGGGACTCAGCCCCAGCATTTT. Protein: CASSLGRGTQPQHF.

V usage is TRBV5-1 and J usage is TRBJ1-2; D remains ambiguous. With 4 bases removed from V and 8 bases from J, the gap between germline ends came to 12 bases. There are 12 residues in the CDR3. From germline, CDR1 is SGHRS and CDR2 YFSETQ. CDR3 DNA: TGCGCCAGCAGCCTCTCGGTGGGGGGCTACACCTTC. It translates to CASSLSVGGYTF.

This chain uses TRBV2 with TRBJ1-1, with D uncertain. V lost 7 bases and J 1 base, leaving 7 bases between the germline ends. Germline V CDR1 and CDR2: SNHLY, FYNNEI. The CDR3 contains 12 residues. The CDR3 loop reads CASIGGNTEAFF. DNA of the CDR3: TGTGCCAGCATTGGAGGGAACACTGAAGCTTTCTTT.

This chain joins TRBV4-3 and TRBJ2-4, with TRBD1 matching 10 bases. The CDR3 contains 20 residues. Germline V gene data show CDR1 as LGHNA and CDR2 as YSLEER. Trimming removed 0 bases from V and 1 base from J; junction bases left unmatched: 12. CDR3 DNA sequence: TGCGCCAGCAGCCAAGAGCGACAGGGGGCGCGGAGTGCGGCCAAAAACATTCAGTACTTC. Translation: CASSQERQGARSAAKNIQYF.

This chain links TRBV5-4 with TRBJ2-1, with 8 bases lining up with TRBD2. The length of the CDR3 is 17 residues. J was trimmed by 4 bases and V by 4 bases; bases with no gene match: 13. Germline V gene data show CDR1 as SGHNT and CDR2 as YYREEE (reference sequence). CDR3 bases: TGTGCCAGCAGCACGGGGGGGTCGGGCGTCGTTTACAATGAGCAGTTCTTC. Translated, it gives CASSTGGSGVVYNEQFF.

In its sample, this clone was seen a few times. The V call is TRBV4-2, the J call TRBJ1-5, with no clear D. This CDR3 comprises 16 residues. Germline loops: CDR1 LGHNA, CDR2 YNFKEQ. V lost 0 bases to trimming and J lost 7 bases, with 16 bases between them. CDR3 in amino acids: CASSQDESGRAQPQHF. The CDR3 region has the DNA TGTGCCAGCAGCCAAGATGAATCTGGTAGGGCGCAGCCCCAGCATTTT.

This chain uses TRBV12-3 or TRBV12-4 with TRBJ1-4; 7 bases are shared with TRBD1. The CDR3 runs to 13 residues. Trimming removed 5 bases from V and 6 bases from J; junction bases left unmatched: 3. The CDR3 coding sequence is TGTGCCAGCAGTAATACAGGGGATGAAAAACTGTTTTTT. Its translation: CASSNTGDEKLFF.

This rearrangement joins TRBV5-1 to TRBJ1-2, with 9 bases matching TRBD1. This CDR3 has 14 residues. J lost 1 base, V lost 5 bases, and 3 bases had no gene match. Germline V gene sequence: CDR1 SGHRS, CDR2 YFSETQ. The CDR3 is CASRGQGNNYGYTF. The DNA for the CDR3 is TGCGCCAGCAGGGGACAGGGTAATAACTATGGCTACACCTTC.

The chain is built from TRBV28 and TRBJ1-1, with D unresolved. The CDR3 totals 12 residues. V shed 5 bases and J shed 3 bases, with 7 bases lying between them. Looked up from germline, CDR1 is MDHEN and CDR2 is SYDVKM. CDR3 in amino acids: CASSPQDTEAFF. CDR3 in DNA: TGTGCCAGCAGTCCCCAGGACACTGAAGCTTTCTTT.

This rearrangement joins TRBV14 to TRBJ2-1; tentatively, D is TRBD1 (6 bases). V lost 4 bases, J lost 6 bases, and 16 bases lay in between. This CDR3 region has 15 residues. Germline CDR1 is SGHDN and CDR2 is FVKESK. In DNA form, the CDR3 reads TGTGCCAGCAGCCTACGGGCAACAGGGCTCAATGAGCAGTTCTTC. The encoded protein is CASSLRATGLNEQFF.

The chain combines TRBV6-5 with TRBJ2-7; 8 bases line up with TRBD1. Germline V gene data show CDR1 as MNHEY and CDR2 as SVGAGI. V lost 2 bases, J lost 4 bases, and 10 bases stayed unmatched. This CDR3 has 16 amino acids. CDR3 in DNA: TGTGCCAGCAGTTACGACCTCCCAGGGGGCGGTTACGAGCAGTACTTC. It translates to CASSYDLPGGGYEQYF.

The rearrangement joins TRBV27 to TRBJ2-4; D gene ambiguous. This CDR3 has 14 residues. The V gene's germline CDR1 is MNHEY and CDR2 SMNVEV (reference sequence). V shed 4 bases and J shed 1 base, with 8 bases lying between them. Here the CDR3 reads CASSYGVAKNIQYF. The CDR3 nucleotides are TGTGCCAGCAGTTATGGGGTTGCCAAAAACATTCAGTACTTC.

This clone was observed a few times. The chain joins TRBV11-1 to TRBJ1-1, with D possibly being TRBD1 (6 bases). The germline CDR1 and CDR2 sequences are SGHAT and FQDESV (reference sequence). V shed 4 bases and J shed 0 bases, with 12 bases lying between them. CDR3 size: 15 residues. CDR3: CASSYGQNMNTEAFF. Here the CDR3 DNA reads TGTGCCAGCAGCTACGGACAGAACATGAACACTGAAGCTTTCTTT. Based on the CDR3 plus reference TRBV11-1 and TRBJ1-1, the full variable domain is EAEVAQSPRYKITEKSQAVAFWCDPISGHATLYWYRQILGQGPELLVQFQDESVVDDSQLPKDRFSAERLKGVDSTLKIQPAELGDSAMYLCASSYGQNMNTEAFFGQGTRLTVV.

The genes are TRBV5-5 and TRBJ2-7, with no clear D. Germline CDR1 is SGHKS and CDR2 is YYEKEE (reference sequence). The CDR3 runs to 13 residues. Trimming took off 2 bases at V and 2 bases at J, with 8 bases between the two ends. Here the CDR3 DNA reads TGTGCCAGCAGCTTAGAATGGGCCTACGAGCAGTACTTC. This sequence encodes CASSLEWAYEQYF. Complete variable domain (other parts from reference TRBV5-5 and TRBJ2-7): DAGVTQSPTHLIKTRGQQVTLRCSPISGHKSVSWYQQVLGQGPQFIFQYYEKEERGRGNFPDRFSARQFPNYSSELNVNALLLGDSALYLCASSLEWAYEQYFGPGTRLTVT.